A single sample gave rise to the 9 T cell receptor beta chains below, sequenced in a study of blood T cells in healthy people across ages. Next came a second PCR, run for roughly 6 to 11 cycles, which used a sample-barcoded 5' primer along with a J-beta primer mix. TCRdb ran MiXCR on the 5' RACE reads and lists one entry per CDR3 protein. The sample consists of hundreds of thousands of distinct CDR3 sequences, 45% to 55% of them appearing once. Sequencing was performed on blood. These receptors all stem from a man older than 75 in good health.

This clonotype was observed a single time. The rearrangement uses TRBV7-2 and TRBJ1-1, with a possible D match to TRBD1 (6 bases). V was pared by 4 bases and J by 4 bases, with 13 bases between. CDR1 is SGHTA and CDR2 is FQGNSA in the germline V gene. The length of the CDR3 is 14 residues. CDR3 coding DNA: TGTGCCAGCAGCTCACAACAGGGTCCCACTGAAGCTTTCTTT. Amino acid sequence: CASSSQQGPTEAFF.

The chain's CDR3 is CASSLLGSDYNEQFF. The CDR3 DNA sequence: TGTGCCAGCAGCTTATTGGGGTCCGACTACAATGAGCAGTTCTTC. The chain carries TRBV7-3 and TRBJ2-1; D is unclear. Germline loops: CDR1 SGHTA, CDR2 FQGTGA. The CDR3 contains 15 residues. The V end was cut by 2 bases, the J end by 3 bases, with 11 bases between.

This clonotype was seen a single time. The rearrangement links TRBV28 to TRBJ2-2, with 9 bases matching TRBD2. Germline-derived CDR1 and CDR2 are MDHEN and SYDVKM. The CDR3 covers 17 residues. With 6 bases clipped from V and 0 bases from J, the junction kept 8 bases outside the gene matches. The CDR3 DNA follows: TGTGCCAGCAGCCGAGGACTAGCGATAGCGAACACCGGGGAGCTGTTTTTT. Amino acids: CASSRGLAIANTGELFF.

This clonotype was counted a few times. The CDR3 region is CSVVIPSGEGEQYF. The CDR3 DNA reads as TGCAGCGTTGTTATCCCTAGCGGGGAAGGAGAGCAGTACTTC. The chain couples TRBV29-1 to TRBJ2-7, with 9 bases fitting TRBD2. The CDR3 consists of 14 residues. Germline values: CDR1 SQVTM, CDR2 ANQGSEA. The V and J ends lost 4 bases and 7 bases, in that order; junction bases with no gene match: 11.

This clonotype was counted a few times. J is TRBJ2-5 and V is TRBV7-8; the D gene is possibly TRBD2 (6 bases). Trimming took 0 bases from V and 7 from J, leaving 12 bases between them. This CDR3 has 14 amino acids. CDR1 and CDR2 from the germline V gene are SGHVS and FQNEAQ. This CDR3 reads CASSLAGLRWTQYF. CDR3 sequence (DNA): TGTGCCAGCAGCTTAGCGGGACTGAGATGGACCCAGTACTTC.

This chain connects TRBV12-5 to TRBJ2-5, with 8 bases matching TRBD2. Germline CDR1 is LGHNT and CDR2 is FRNRAP. The V gene end was trimmed by 1 base and the J gene end by 0 bases; junction bases not matched to a gene: 4. The CDR3 is 16 residues long. The CDR3 DNA follows: TGTGCTAGTGGTTTGGGGTTTAGCGGGGACCAAGAGACCCAGTACTTC. Translation gives CASGLGFSGDQETQYF.

The chain couples TRBV20-1 to TRBJ1-2; D call uncertain. The CDR3 is 12 amino acids. Trimming removed 4 bases from V and 0 bases from J, with 6 bases in between. From germline, CDR1 is DFQATT and CDR2 SNEGSKA (reference sequence). CDR3 nucleotides: TGCAGTGCTATGTCCCCTAACTATGGCTACACCTTC. This gives the protein CSAMSPNYGYTF.

The chain has TRBV3-1 and TRBJ2-4; 7 bases align to TRBD1. The J call is doubtful: the DNA matches TRBJ2-7 better. The CDR3 consists of 14 residues. In germline, CDR1 is LGHDT, CDR2 YNNKEL (reference sequence). The CDR3 is CASSQEGQFYEQYF. The CDR3 DNA reads TGTGCCAGCAGCCAAGAGGGACAGTTCTACGAGCAGTACTTC.

The chain is built from TRBV9 and TRBJ2-7; the D is unclear. The CDR3 contains 15 residues. Germline lookup yields CDR1 SGDLS and CDR2 YYNGEE. The V end lost 5 bases, the J end lost 0 bases, and 15 bases lay between the germline ends. For the CDR3, the DNA is TGTGCCAGCAGTGCCGGACCGTCGAGCTCCTACGAGCAGTACTTC. It yields the protein CASSAGPSSSYEQYF.